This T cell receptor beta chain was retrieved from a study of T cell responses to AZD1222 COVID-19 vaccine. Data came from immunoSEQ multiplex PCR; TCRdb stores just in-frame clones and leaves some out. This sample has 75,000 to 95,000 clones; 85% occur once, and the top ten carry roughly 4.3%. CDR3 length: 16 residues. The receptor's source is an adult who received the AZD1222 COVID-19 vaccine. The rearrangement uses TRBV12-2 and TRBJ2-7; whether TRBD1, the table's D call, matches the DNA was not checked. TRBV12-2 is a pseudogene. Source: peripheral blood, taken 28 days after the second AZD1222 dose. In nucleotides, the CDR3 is TGTGCAAGTCGCTTAGAAAGGACAGGGGAATCCTACGAGCAGTACTTC. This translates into CASRLERTGESYEQYF.